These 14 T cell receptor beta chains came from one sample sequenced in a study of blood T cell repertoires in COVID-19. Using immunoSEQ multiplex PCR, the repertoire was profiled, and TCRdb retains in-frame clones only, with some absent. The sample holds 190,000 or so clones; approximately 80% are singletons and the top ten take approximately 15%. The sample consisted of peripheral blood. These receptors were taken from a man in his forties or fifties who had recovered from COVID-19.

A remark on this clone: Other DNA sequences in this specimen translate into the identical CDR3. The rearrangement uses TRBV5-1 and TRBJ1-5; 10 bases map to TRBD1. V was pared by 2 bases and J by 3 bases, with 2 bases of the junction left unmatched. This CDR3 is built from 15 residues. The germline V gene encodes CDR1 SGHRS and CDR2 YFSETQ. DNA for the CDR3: TGCGCCAGCAGCTTAGGACAGGGGGACAATCAGCCCCAGCATTTT. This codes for CASSLGQGDNQPQHF.

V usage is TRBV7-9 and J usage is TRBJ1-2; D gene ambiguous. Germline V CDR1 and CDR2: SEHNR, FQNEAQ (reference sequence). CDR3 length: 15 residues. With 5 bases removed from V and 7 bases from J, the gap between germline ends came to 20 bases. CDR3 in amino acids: CASSASGQELSGYTF. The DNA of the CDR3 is TGTGCCAGCAGCGCAAGTGGGCAGGAACTTTCTGGCTACACCTTC.

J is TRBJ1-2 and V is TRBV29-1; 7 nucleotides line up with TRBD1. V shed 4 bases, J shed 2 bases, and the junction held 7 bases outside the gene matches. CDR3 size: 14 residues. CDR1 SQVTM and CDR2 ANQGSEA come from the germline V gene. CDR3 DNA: TGCAGCGTTGGTCCGAGACAGGGAAACTATGGCTACACCTTC. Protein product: CSVGPRQGNYGYTF.

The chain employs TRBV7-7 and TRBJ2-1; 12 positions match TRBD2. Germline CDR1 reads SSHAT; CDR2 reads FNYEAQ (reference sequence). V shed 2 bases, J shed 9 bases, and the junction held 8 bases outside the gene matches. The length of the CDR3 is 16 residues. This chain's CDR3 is CASSLWTSGAVSEQFF. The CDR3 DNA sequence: TGTGCCAGCAGCTTATGGACTAGCGGGGCGGTTAGTGAGCAGTTCTTC.

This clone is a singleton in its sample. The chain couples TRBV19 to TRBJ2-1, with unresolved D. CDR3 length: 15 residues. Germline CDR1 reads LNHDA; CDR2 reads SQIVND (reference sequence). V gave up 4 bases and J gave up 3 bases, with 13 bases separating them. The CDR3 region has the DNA TGTGCCAGTAGTAAGGCAGGCCAATTCTACAATGAGCAGTTCTTC. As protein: CASSKAGQFYNEQFF.

CDR3 residues: CAWTHTRGGGYTF. DNA of the CDR3: TGTGCCTGGACCCACACCCGGGGGGGAGGCTACACCTTC. The chain has TRBV30 and TRBJ1-2; possibly TRBD1 for D (5 bases). CDR3 length: 13 residues. Germline CDR1 reads GTSNPN; CDR2 reads SVGIG (reference sequence). Trimming shortened V by 4 bases and J by 8 bases, and 17 bases separated the two germline ends.

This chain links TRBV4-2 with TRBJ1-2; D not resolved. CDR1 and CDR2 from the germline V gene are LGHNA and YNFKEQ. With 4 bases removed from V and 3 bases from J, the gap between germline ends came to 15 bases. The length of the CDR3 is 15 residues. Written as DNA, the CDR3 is TGTGCCAGCAGCCCCAGCACGTTCGAGGACTATGGCTACACCTTC. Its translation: CASSPSTFEDYGYTF.

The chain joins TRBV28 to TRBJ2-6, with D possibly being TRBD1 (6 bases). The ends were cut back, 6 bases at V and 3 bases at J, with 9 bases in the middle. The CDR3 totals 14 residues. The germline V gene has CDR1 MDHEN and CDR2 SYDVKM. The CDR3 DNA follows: TGTGCCAGCAGGGAAGGGGGTGGGGCCAACGTCCTGACTTTC. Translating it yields CASREGGGANVLTF.

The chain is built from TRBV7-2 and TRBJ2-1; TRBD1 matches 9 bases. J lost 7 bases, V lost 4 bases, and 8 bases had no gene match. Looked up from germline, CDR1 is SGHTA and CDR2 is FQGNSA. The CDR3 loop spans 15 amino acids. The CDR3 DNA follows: TGTGCCAGCAGCTCGTGGGACAGGGAACGAAATGAGCAGTTCTTC. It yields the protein CASSSWDRERNEQFF.

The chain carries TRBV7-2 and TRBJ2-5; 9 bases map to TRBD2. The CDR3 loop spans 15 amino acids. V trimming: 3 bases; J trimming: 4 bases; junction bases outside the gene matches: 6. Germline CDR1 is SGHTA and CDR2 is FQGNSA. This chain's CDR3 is CASSLLAGGPETQYF. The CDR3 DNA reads TGTGCCAGCAGCTTGCTGGCGGGAGGGCCAGAGACCCAGTACTTC.

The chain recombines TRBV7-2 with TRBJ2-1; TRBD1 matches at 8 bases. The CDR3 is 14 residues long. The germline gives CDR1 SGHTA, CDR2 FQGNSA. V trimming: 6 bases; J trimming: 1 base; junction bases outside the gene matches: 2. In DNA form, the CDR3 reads TGTGCCAGCAGACAGGGGGTATCCTACAATGAGCAGTTCTTC. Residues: CASRQGVSYNEQFF.

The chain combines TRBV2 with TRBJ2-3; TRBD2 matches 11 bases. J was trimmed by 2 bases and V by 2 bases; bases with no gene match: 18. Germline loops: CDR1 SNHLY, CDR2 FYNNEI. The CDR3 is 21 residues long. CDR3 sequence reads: CASSERPDRRFSGRATDTQYF. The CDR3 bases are TGTGCCAGCAGTGAACGCCCGGACAGGCGTTTTAGCGGGAGGGCCACAGATACGCAGTATTTT.

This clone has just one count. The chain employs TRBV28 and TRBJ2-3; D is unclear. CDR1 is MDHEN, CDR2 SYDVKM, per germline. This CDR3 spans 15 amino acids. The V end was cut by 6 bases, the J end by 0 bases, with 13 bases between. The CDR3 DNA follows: TGTGCCAGCAGCCCAGCATTGGGCAGCACAGATACGCAGTATTTT. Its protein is CASSPALGSTDTQYF.

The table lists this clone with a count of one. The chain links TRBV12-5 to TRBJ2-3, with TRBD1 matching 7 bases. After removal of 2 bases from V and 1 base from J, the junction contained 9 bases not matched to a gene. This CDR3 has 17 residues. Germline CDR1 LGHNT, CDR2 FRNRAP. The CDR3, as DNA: TGTGCTAGTGGTTTGTCACGGACAGGCAAAGGCACAGATACGCAGTATTTT. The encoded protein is CASGLSRTGKGTDTQYF.